This T cell receptor (beta chain) is from a study of shared clonotypes between healthy human individuals. The CDR3 sequence is 15 residues long. Germline V gene sequence: CDR1 SGHRS, CDR2 YFSETQ. The V gene lost 4 bases and the J gene lost 2 bases, with 16 bases spanning the gap. Only in-frame clones appear in the TCRdb table, and some are missing; sequencing was by immunoSEQ multiplex PCR. The sample holds some 1,600,000 clones, nearly 99% seen once. This sequence joins TRBV5-1 and TRBJ2-7; no clear D. The source is a young man in good health. Specimen: naive CD4+ T cells sorted from blood. The subset: CD45RA+ positively selected. CDR3 sequence reads: CASSRTHAETYEQYF. In DNA, the CDR3 is TGCGCCAGCAGCCGGACCCACGCTGAAACCTACGAGCAGTACTTC. Complete variable domain (other parts from reference TRBV5-1 and TRBJ2-7): KAGVTQTPRYLIKTRGQQVTLSCSPISGHRSVSWYQQTPGQGLQFLFEYFSETQRNKGNFPGRFSGRQFSNSRSEMNVSTLELGDSALYLCASSRTHAETYEQYFGPGTRLTVT.